This TCR beta chain was obtained from a study of CD8 T cells in ankylosing spondylitis. The study's findings and limits: Disease-associated clonotypes exhibited CD8+ identity and were relatively infrequent in peripheral blood. Matched ankylosing spondylitis synovial fluid reportedly contained a significantly enriched population of disease-linked clones. There was a TCR beta motif, made of several highly homologous variants, that appeared characteristic of ankylosing spondylitis blood. Earlier reports found some motif variants in synovial fluid and blood in reactive arthritis.

About this clonotype itself: The antigen is unknown.

The TCR beta libraries were generated through quantitative 5'-RACE incorporating molecular barcodes. TCRdb redid the calling of the 5' RACE reads with MiXCR, one entry per CDR3 protein. Counted here are about 800,000 distinct CDR3 sequences, roughly 12% occurring once; the ten biggest clones make up 0.51%. Trimming left V 3 bases short and J 5 bases short, with 14 bases between. Germline V gives CDR1 DFQATT, CDR2 SNEGSKA (reference sequence). The length of the CDR3 is 14 residues. This clonotype originated in a male donor with ankylosing spondylitis. The rearrangement uses TRBV20-1 and TRBJ2-1, with D maybe TRBD2 (6 bases). The sequenced sample consisted of blood, either unsorted or a sorted T cell fraction (not recorded which). The CDR3 DNA is TGCAGTGCTAGTGGAGGGACTCGAGACAATGAGCAGTTCTTC. Translated, it gives CSASGGTRDNEQFF.